The following is a T cell receptor beta chain sequence with its context. Its antigen is currently not known. Base qualities were left out, and no much larger clone turns up one base away. The CDR3 regions of human TCRbeta chains were subjected to immunosequencing. In the original analysis: TCRs in the repertoires were matched against a reference library of SARS-CoV-2-specific TCRs that had been generated with the MIRA antigen-specificity platform. Breadth meant the fraction of unique TCRs that were SARS-CoV-2-associated, whereas depth meant the fraction of total T cells that were SARS-CoV-2-associated. Using the MIRA data, every spike-specific TCR was mapped to the spike region that the TCR reacted to and assigned to either a CD4 or a CD8 class. Log10-transformed breadth and depth values were compared by one-way ANOVA with Sidak's multiple comparisons tests. Imported from immuneACCESS, the table was reduced by TCRdb to in-frame sequences with V and J called. These copies leave out some clones; in studies compared against another copy, an unresolved V gene accounts for under half, and the cause of the remainder is not known. That table supplies the V and J calls and clone size; D and trimming were determined from the DNA. This sample is represented by some 160,000 clones; roughly nine tenths of them were singletons. The top ten constitute 0.85% to 1.1% of the sample.

This specimen belongs to a study of T cell responses to AZD1222 COVID-19 vaccine (dated by TCRdb to the early 2020s). At the level of the whole study: A total of 233 trial participants underwent TCR sequencing, of whom some 210 received two doses of AZD1222 and about 25 received two doses of the MenACWY control vaccine. Trial participants were enrolled by age into 18-55, 56-69 and 70-plus year subgroups, with approximately 160, 26 and 62 TCR-sequenced participants respectively. Results and caveats for the whole study, not just this receptor: After two AZD1222 doses, both the breadth and the depth of spike-specific TCRs were significantly higher than at day 0 and than in MenACWY recipients. The whole spike protein was spanned by vaccine-associated CD4 TCRs, and dominant responses were seen in regions 160-218 and 743-854. Conclusions about previously exposed vaccinees are limited because only a handful of AZD1222 recipients were SARS-CoV-2 seropositive at baseline. Participants were mostly white British and included more females than males, and it was suggested by the authors that clonal diversity may have been underestimated. The 56-69-year group was small, and its depth increase did not reach significance, likely because of low power. Reportedly, almost half of the unique spike-specific TCRs recognized epitopes lying outside the regions that are mutated in the B.1.351 and B.1.1.7 variants. Because no samples from the day 14 peak response were available, repertoires could be characterized only after the peak T cell response.

The label giving this sample's time point can be read as: about 28 days (+/-7) after the second vaccine dose. AZD1222 recipients whose second dose came at about 4 weeks and those whose second dose came at about 12 weeks were combined into one group, since spike-specific TCR depth and breadth did not differ between the two schedules. Samples from vaccinated people were obtained from the UK trials COV001 and COV002, which included a single-blind randomized controlled phase 2/3 trial of AZD1222 (ChAdOx1 nCoV-19) in healthy adults. Trial participant PBMC samples were collected at day 0 and day 28 after the second dose for TCRbeta chain sequencing. V lost 1 base and J lost 7 bases, and the count of bases not matched to a germline gene is 9. CDR1 SEHNR and CDR2 FQNEAQ were looked up in the germline V gene (reference sequence). Including the terminal cysteine and phenylalanine, the CDR3 comprises 15 residues. Just the 45-base CDR3 DNA is kept, in frame starting at base 1.

This TCR came from an adult who received the AZD1222 COVID-19 vaccine. The sample was peripheral blood, taken 28 days after the second AZD1222 dose. This receptor chain uses TRBV7-9 and TRBJ1-1; 7 bases in the middle match TRBD1. The DNA is TGTGCCAGCAGCTTAGGAGAGACAGGGCTTGGTGAAGCTTTCTTT. Its translation is CASSLGETGLGEAFF.